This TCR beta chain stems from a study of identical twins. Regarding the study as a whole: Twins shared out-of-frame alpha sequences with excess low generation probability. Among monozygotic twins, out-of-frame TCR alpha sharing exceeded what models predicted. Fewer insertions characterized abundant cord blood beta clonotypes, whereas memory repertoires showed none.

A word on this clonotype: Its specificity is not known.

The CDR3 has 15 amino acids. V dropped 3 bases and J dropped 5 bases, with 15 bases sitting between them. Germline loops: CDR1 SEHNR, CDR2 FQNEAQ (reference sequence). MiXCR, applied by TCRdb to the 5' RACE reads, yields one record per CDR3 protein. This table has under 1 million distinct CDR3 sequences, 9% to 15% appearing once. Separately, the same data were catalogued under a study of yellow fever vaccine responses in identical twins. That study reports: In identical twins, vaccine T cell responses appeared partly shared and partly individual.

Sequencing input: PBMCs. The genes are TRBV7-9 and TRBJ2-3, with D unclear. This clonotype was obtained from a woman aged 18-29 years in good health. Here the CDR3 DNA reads TGTGCCAGCAGCTTTGGCAGGTCTTCTAAAGATACGCAGTATTTT. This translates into CASSFGRSSKDTQYF.